Detailed here is one T cell receptor beta chain. Each CDR3 protein gets one entry after TCRdb re-called the 5' RACE reads with MiXCR. The data contain approximately 64,000 distinct CDR3 sequences, roughly 21% of them singletons. These data come from a study of HIV-infected patients and healthy controls. CDR3 length equals 17 residues. In germline, CDR1 is LGHNA, CDR2 YNFKEQ. The ends lost 0 bases at V and 5 bases at J; junction bases unmatched: 10. Material for sequencing was CD4+ T cells from blood. The origin of this receptor is a human donor in good health. The chain is built from TRBV4-2 and TRBJ2-3, with TRBD2 identical over 8 bases. This CDR3 reads CASSQDLLADRGDTQYF. CDR3 nucleotides: TGTGCCAGCAGCCAAGATTTACTAGCGGACCGTGGAGATACGCAGTATTTT.